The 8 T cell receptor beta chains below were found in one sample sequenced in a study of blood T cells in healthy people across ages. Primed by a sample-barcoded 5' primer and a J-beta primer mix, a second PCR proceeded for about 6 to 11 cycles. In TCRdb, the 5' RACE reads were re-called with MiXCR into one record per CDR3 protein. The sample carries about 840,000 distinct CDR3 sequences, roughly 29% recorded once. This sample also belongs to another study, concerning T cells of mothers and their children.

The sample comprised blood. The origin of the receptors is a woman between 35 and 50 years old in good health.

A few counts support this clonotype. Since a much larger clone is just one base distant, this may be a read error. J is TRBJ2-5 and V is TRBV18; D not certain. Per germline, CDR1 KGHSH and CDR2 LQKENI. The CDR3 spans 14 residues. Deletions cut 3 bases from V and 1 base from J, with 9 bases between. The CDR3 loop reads CASSPSDLQETQYF. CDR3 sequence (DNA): TGTGCCAGCTCACCGTCGGATCTCCAAGAGACCCAGTACTTC.

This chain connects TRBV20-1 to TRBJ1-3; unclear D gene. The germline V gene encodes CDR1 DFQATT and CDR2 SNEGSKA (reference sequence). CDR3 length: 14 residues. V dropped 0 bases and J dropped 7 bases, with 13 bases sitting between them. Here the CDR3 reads CSARDRGGLNTIYF. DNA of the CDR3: TGCAGTGCTAGAGATCGGGGTGGACTGAACACCATATATTTT.

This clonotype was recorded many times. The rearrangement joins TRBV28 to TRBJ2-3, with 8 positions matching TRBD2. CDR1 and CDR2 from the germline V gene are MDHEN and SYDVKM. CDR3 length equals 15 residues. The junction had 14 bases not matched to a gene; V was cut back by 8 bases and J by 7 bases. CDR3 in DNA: TGTGCCAGCCGGACGGCGGCGGGGGGCCTTTATACGCAGTATTTT. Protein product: CASRTAAGGLYTQYF.

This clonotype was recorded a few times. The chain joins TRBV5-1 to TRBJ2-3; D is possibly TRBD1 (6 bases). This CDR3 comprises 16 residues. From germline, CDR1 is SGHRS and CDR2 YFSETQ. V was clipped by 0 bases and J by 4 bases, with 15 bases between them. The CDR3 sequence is CASSLGAGEYPDTQYF. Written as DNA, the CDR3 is TGCGCCAGCAGCTTGGGCGCAGGGGAGTATCCAGATACGCAGTATTTT.

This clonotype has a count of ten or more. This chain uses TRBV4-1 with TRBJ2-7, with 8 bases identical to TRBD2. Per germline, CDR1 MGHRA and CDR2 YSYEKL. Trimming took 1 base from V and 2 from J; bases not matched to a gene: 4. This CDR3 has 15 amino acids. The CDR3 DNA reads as TGCGCCAGCAGCCAAGTTGTAGCGGGGCCCTACGAGCAGTACTTC. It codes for CASSQVVAGPYEQYF.

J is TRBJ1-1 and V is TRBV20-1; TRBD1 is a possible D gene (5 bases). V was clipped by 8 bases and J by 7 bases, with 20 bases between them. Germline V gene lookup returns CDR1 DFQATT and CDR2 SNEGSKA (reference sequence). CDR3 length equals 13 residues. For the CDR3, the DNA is TGCAGTCAACCCGGAAACAGGATAAGTGAAGCTTTCTTT. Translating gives CSQPGNRISEAFF.

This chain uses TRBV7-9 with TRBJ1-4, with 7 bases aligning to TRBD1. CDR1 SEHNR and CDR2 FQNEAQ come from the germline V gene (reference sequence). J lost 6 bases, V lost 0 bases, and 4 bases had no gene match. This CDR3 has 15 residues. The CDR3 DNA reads TGTGCCAGCAGCTTAGCGTACAGGGGAGATGAAAAACTGTTTTTT. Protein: CASSLAYRGDEKLFF.

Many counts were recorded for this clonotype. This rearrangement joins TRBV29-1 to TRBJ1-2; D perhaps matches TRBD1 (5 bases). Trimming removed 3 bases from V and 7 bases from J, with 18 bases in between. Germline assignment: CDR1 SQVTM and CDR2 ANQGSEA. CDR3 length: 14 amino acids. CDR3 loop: CSVDPSSGKPGYTF. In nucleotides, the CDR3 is TGCAGCGTTGACCCCTCGTCAGGGAAGCCTGGCTACACCTTC.